This T cell receptor beta chain emerged from a study of blood T cells in healthy people across ages. For the second PCR, which ran for roughly 7 to 11 cycles, a sample-barcoded 5' primer and a J-beta primer mix were used. TCRdb fed the 5' RACE reads into MiXCR, producing one record per CDR3 protein. The table lists 700,000 to 1,000,000 distinct CDR3 sequences, 44% of them singletons, with around 18% in the top ten. Overall study findings and caveats: Unsorted PBMCs prevented conclusive naive versus antigen-experienced comparison.

This clonotype was counted between two and nine times. Its antigen is as yet unknown. V was pared by 2 bases and J by 10 bases, with 9 bases between. Germline V gene lookup returns CDR1 MNHEY and CDR2 SVGAGI. The length of the CDR3 is 13 residues. Sequences were obtained from blood. The V call is TRBV6-5, the J call TRBJ1-6; unclear D gene. This clonotype was sampled from a man aged 60 to 75 in good health. The CDR3 loop reads CASSYRIPSPLHF. Here the CDR3 DNA reads TGTGCCAGCAGTTACAGGATACCCTCACCCCTCCACTTT.